This T cell receptor beta chain was documented in a study of shared clonotypes between healthy human individuals. Study-wide context: Two women and a few men aged 18 to 49 served as donors.

Comments on this clone: Its target is not known.

Germline V gene data show CDR1 as MGHRA and CDR2 as YSYEKL. With 3 bases clipped from V and 1 base from J, the junction kept 1 base outside the gene matches. The CDR3 has 16 amino acids. Study-wide results and limits: It was the non-shared clonotypes that had lower generation probabilities than clonotypes shared by all four donors.

Every subset's genomic DNA went evenly onto several immunoSEQ plates. The input for sorted-subset replicate PCRs was around 200 ng DNA, around 30,000 T cell genomes. Assay: immunoSEQ multiplex PCR; the TCRdb copy retains only in-frame clones and omits some. The sample contains over a million clones, approximately 97% of which appear only once. The TCR was taken from a man younger than 40 in good health. The rearrangement uses TRBV4-1 and TRBJ2-2; TRBD2 matches at 11 bases. The sample was naive CD4+ T cells sorted from blood. Sample subset: CD45RA+ positively selected. CDR3 amino acids: CASSQTSGVNTGELFF. In DNA, the CDR3 is TGCGCCAGCAGCCAGACTAGCGGGGTGAACACCGGGGAGCTGTTTTTT.